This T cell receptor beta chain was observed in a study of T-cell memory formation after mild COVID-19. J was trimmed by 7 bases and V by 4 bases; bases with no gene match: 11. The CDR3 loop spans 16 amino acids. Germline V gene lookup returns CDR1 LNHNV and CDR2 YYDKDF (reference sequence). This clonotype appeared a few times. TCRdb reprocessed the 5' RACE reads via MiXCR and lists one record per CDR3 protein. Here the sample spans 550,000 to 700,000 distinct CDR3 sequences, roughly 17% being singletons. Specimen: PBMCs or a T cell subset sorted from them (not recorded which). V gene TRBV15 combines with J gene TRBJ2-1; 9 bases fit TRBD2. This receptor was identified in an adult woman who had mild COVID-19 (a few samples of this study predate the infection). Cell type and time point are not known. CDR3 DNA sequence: TGTGCCACCAGCACATTAGAAATAGCGGGGGCGAATGAGCAGTTCTTC. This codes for CATSTLEIAGANEQFF.